The 14 T cell receptor beta chains presented below share a single source sample, sequenced in a study of T-cell memory formation after mild COVID-19. TCRdb re-derived calls from the 5' RACE reads in MiXCR, one entry per CDR3 protein. The repertoire holds about 340,000 distinct CDR3 sequences, with about 21% as singletons. The sequenced sample consisted of PBMCs or a T cell subset sorted from them (not recorded which). Receptors originate from an adult woman who had mild COVID-19 (a few samples of this study predate the infection). Cell type and time point are not known.

This clonotype was seen only a few times. V usage is TRBV2 and J usage is TRBJ1-2, with D possibly TRBD1 on 6 matching bases. The CDR3 is made up of 15 amino acids. Trimming took 0 bases from V and 8 from J, leaving 16 bases between them. Germline assignment: CDR1 SNHLY and CDR2 FYNNEI. As DNA, the CDR3 is TGTGCCAGCAGTGAAGCCCCAGGGGCCAACGGAGGCTACACCTTC. This sequence encodes CASSEAPGANGGYTF.

This clonotype was observed a single time. This chain connects TRBV5-1 to TRBJ2-2; 11 bases fit TRBD2. The V segment lost 4 bases and the J segment 2 bases; nucleotides outside the gene matches: 4. The CDR3 is 16 amino acids. CDR1 SGHRS and CDR2 YFSETQ come from the germline V gene. The CDR3 is CASSKGTSGNTGELFF. CDR3 DNA sequence: TGCGCCAGCAGCAAAGGGACTAGCGGAAACACCGGGGAGCTGTTTTTT.

In its sample, this clonotype was seen a few times. The chain joins TRBV7-9 to TRBJ2-7, with D perhaps assigned TRBD1 or TRBD2 (6 bases each). The CDR3 contains 14 residues. V lost 5 bases to trimming and J lost 3 bases, with 14 bases between them. From germline, CDR1 is SEHNR and CDR2 FQNEAQ (reference sequence). CDR3 protein: CASSRQVGLYEQYF. CDR3 sequence (DNA): TGTGCCAGCAGCCGACAGGTGGGACTCTACGAGCAGTACTTC.

This clonotype was seen more than once but under ten times. The chain combines TRBV5-1 with TRBJ2-1; 8 bases fit TRBD2. V shed 3 bases, J shed 7 bases, and the junction held 9 bases outside the gene matches. Per the germline V gene, CDR1 is SGHRS and CDR2 is YFSETQ. The CDR3 has 15 residues. CDR3 nucleotides: TGCGCCAGCAGCTCTGTCGGGAGGGCCTCTAATGAGCAGTTCTTC. As protein: CASSSVGRASNEQFF.

The genes are TRBV25-1 and TRBJ2-2; D is uncertain. This CDR3 region has 11 residues. Trimming took 9 bases from V and 6 from J, leaving 8 bases between them. Germline V lookup: CDR1 MGHDK, CDR2 SYGVNS. CDR3 residues: CASGVAGELFF. CDR3 nucleotides: TGTGCCAGTGGGGTGGCCGGGGAGCTGTTTTTT.

A few counts support this clonotype. This chain connects TRBV13 to TRBJ2-7; possible D gene TRBD2, 5 bases. CDR3 size: 15 residues. The germline CDR1 and CDR2 sequences are PRHDT and FYEKMQ (reference sequence). Trimming took off 5 bases at V and 3 bases at J, with 17 bases between the two ends. In nucleotides, the CDR3 is TGTGCCAGCAGCCCTCGCCGGGAAATCCGCTACGAGCAGTACTTC. The encoded protein is CASSPRREIRYEQYF.

The V gene is TRBV18, the J gene TRBJ2-5, with D tentatively TRBD2 (5 bases). The CDR3 extends over 13 amino acids. Germline CDR1 and CDR2: KGHSH and LQKENI. V lost 3 bases to trimming and J lost 9 bases, with 14 bases between them. The CDR3 DNA reads as TGTGCCAGCTCACCTTCTTCAGAGGGAGCCCAGTACTTC. It is translated as CASSPSSEGAQYF.

The chain is built from TRBV6-5 and TRBJ1-2; the D gene is possibly TRBD1 (5 bases). Germline V lookup: CDR1 MNHEY, CDR2 SVGAGI. The CDR3 is 12 amino acids. The ends were cut back, 0 bases at V and 8 bases at J, with 7 bases in the middle. The CDR3 sequence is CASSYSGAGYTF. The CDR3 DNA reads as TGTGCCAGCAGTTACTCAGGGGCGGGCTACACCTTC.

The chain recombines TRBV20-1 with TRBJ2-7; 10 bases match TRBD2. The CDR3 consists of 15 residues. Germline V CDR1 and CDR2: DFQATT, SNEGSKA (reference sequence). Germline trimming cut 3 bases from V and 1 base from J; bases unmatched to any gene: 6. Here the CDR3 DNA reads TGCAGTGCTAGGGATACTAGCGGGGCGTCCTACGAGCAGTACTTC. It codes for CSARDTSGASYEQYF.

This chain connects TRBV5-5 to TRBJ1-6; D call uncertain. Trimming removed 0 bases from V and 11 bases from J, with 9 bases in between. This CDR3 is built from 13 residues. CDR1 is SGHKS and CDR2 is YYEKEE in the germline V gene (reference sequence). The CDR3 reads CASSLDPQAPLHF. For the CDR3, the DNA is TGTGCCAGCAGCTTGGACCCGCAGGCACCCCTCCACTTT.

This chain joins TRBV30 and TRBJ1-2, with D perhaps matching TRBD1 (5 bases). Trimming removed 1 base at V and 5 bases at J, with 17 bases between. CDR3 length: 15 amino acids. CDR1 is GTSNPN, CDR2 SVGIG, per germline (reference sequence). CDR3 coding DNA: TGTGCCTGGAGTGGAGATTCGGGGCGAGATTATGGCTACACCTTC. Protein: CAWSGDSGRDYGYTF.

This clonotype was found once. V usage is TRBV18 and J usage is TRBJ2-3; D gene uncertain. Germline values: CDR1 KGHSH, CDR2 LQKENI. The length of the CDR3 is 14 residues. V was trimmed by 0 bases and J by 5 bases, leaving 9 bases between them. In DNA, the CDR3 is TGTGCCAGCTCACCACCCCCGTCGGGAGATACGCAGTATTTT. It specifies CASSPPPSGDTQYF.

This rearrangement joins TRBV6-2 or TRBV6-3 to TRBJ1-5; 10 nucleotides align to TRBD1. V shed 5 bases and J 0 bases; nucleotides not matched to a gene: 4. Looked up from germline, CDR1 is MNHEY and CDR2 is SVGEGT. The CDR3 totals 16 residues. CDR3 sequence (DNA): TGTGCCAGCAGTGGGGACAGGGGATATAGCAATCAGCCCCAGCATTTT. It specifies CASSGDRGYSNQPQHF.

This clonotype has at least ten counts. This rearrangement joins TRBV7-2 to TRBJ2-5, with 8 bases matching TRBD1. The junction had 5 bases not matched to a gene; V was cut back by 6 bases and J by 2 bases. The CDR3 extends over 14 amino acids. Germline-derived CDR1 and CDR2 are SGHTA and FQGNSA. This CDR3 is CASRIRQGQETQYF. CDR3 nucleotide sequence: TGTGCCAGCAGAATAAGACAGGGGCAAGAGACCCAGTACTTC.